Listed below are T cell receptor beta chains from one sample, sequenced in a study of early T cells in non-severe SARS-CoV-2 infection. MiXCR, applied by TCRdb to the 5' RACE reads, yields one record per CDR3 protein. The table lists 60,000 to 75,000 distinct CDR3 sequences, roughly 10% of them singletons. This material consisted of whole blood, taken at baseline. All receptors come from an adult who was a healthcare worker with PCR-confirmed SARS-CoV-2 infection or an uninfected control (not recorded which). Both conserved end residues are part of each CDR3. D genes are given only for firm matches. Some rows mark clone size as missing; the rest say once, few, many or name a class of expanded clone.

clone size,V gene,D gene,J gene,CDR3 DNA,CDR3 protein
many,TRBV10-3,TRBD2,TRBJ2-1,TGTGCCATCAGTGAGTCTAGCGGGGGGGTCCGCTCCTACAATGAGCAGTTCTTC,CAISESSGGVRSYNEQFF
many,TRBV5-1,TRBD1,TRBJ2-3,TGCGCCAGCAGCTTGACAGGGGTTAGCACAGATACGCAGTATTTT,CASSLTGVSTDTQYF
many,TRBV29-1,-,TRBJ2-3,TGCAGCGTTGCCACAGTCACAGATACGCAGTATTTT,CSVATVTDTQYF
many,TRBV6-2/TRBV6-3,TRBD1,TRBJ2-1,TGTGCCAGCAGTTTAGGACAGGGCCGATGGATTGAGCAGTTCTTC,CASSLGQGRWIEQFF
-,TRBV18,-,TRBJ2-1,TGTGCCAGCTCAAGGAGCAGCTCCTACAATGAGCAGTTCTTC,CASSRSSSYNEQFF
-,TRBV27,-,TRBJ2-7,TGTGCCAGCAGCTTTTATCCCGGACGAGGAGGCGCCGAGCAGTACTTC,CASSFYPGRGGAEQYF
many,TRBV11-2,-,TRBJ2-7,TGTGCCAGCAGCGCTGTGGCTGGAAAGAACGAGCAGTACTTC,CASSAVAGKNEQYF
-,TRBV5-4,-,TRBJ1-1,TGTGCCAGCAGCAGATACGGGAACACTGAAGCTTTCTTT,CASSRYGNTEAFF
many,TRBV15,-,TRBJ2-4,TGTGCCACCAGCAGGGGACGAGGACTAGCCAAAAACATTCAGTACTTC,CATSRGRGLAKNIQYF
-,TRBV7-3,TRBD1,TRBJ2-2,TGTGCCAGCAGCTCGACAGGGTCGAACACCGGGGAGCTGTTTTTT,CASSSTGSNTGELFF
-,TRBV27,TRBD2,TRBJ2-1,TGTGCCAGCAGTTTACGCATAGCGGGGGGGCGGAATGAGCAGTTCTTC,CASSLRIAGGRNEQFF
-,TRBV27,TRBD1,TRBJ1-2,TGTGCCAGCAGCCACGGACAGGGAGGACTTTATGGCTACACCTTC,CASSHGQGGLYGYTF
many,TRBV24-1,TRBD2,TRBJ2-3,TGTGCCACCAGTGATCCACTAGCGGGAGAGACAGATACGCAGTATTTT,CATSDPLAGETDTQYF
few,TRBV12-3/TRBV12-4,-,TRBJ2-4,TGTGCCAGCACCCCGGGCTCAGCCAAAAACATTCAGTACTTC,CASTPGSAKNIQYF
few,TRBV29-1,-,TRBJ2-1,TGCAGCGTTGAACAGGGGTACAATGAGCAGTTCTTC,CSVEQGYNEQFF
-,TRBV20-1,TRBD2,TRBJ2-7,TGCAGTGCCCCAAGCGGGAGGGGCTCCTACGAGCAGTACTTC,CSAPSGRGSYEQYF
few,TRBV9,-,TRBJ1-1,TGTGCCAGCAGCGTAGAGGGACACACGAACACTGAAGCTTTCTTT,CASSVEGHTNTEAFF
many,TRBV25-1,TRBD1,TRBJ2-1,TGTGCCAGCAGTCCACCGGGACAGCCCGGGTCGTTCTTC,CASSPPGQPGSFF
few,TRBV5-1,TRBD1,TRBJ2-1,TGCGCCAGCAGCTACGGGACAGCCTACAATGAGCAGTTCTTC,CASSYGTAYNEQFF
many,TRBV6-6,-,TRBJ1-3,TGTGCCAGCAGGATCACAGGGTCTGCTGGAAACACCATATATTTT,CASRITGSAGNTIYF
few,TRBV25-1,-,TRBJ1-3,TGTGCCAGCAGTGAATATGCAGGGGACAACTCTGGAAACACCATATATTTT,CASSEYAGDNSGNTIYF
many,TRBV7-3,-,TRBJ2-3,TGTGCCAGCAGCTTAACTGGGGCGGGGGATACGCAGTATTTT,CASSLTGAGDTQYF
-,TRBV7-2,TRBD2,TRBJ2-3,TGTGCCAGCAGCATAGCACCTGCCCGAGGACTAGATTTAGATACGCAGTATTTT,CASSIAPARGLDLDTQYF
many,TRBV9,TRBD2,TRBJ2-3,TGTGCCAGCAGCGTAGGGGGTAGCGGGGGCACAGATACGCAGTATTTT,CASSVGGSGGTDTQYF
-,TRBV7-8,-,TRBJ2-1,TGTGCCAGCAGCTCCCTCACGGGTTACAATGAGCAGTTCTTC,CASSSLTGYNEQFF
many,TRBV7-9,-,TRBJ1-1,TGTGCCAGCAGCATAACGGGGGTAGCTTTCTTT,CASSITGVAFF
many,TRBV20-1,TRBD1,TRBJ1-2,TGCAGTGCTAGAGATGGGGACAGCTATGGCTACACCTTC,CSARDGDSYGYTF
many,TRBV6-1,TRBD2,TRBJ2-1,TGTGCCAGCAGTGATGGGACTAGCGGGAGGCCTCCTGCCAATGAGCAGTTCTTC,CASSDGTSGRPPANEQFF
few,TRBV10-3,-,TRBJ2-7,TGTGCCATCAATAGAGGGGGAACCTACGAGCAGTACTTC,CAINRGGTYEQYF
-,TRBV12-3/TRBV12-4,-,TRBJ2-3,TGTGCCAGCAGTTTCCGGACCCCGGATACGCAGTATTTT,CASSFRTPDTQYF
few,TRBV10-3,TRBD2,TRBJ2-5,TGTGCCATCAGTGGGCGGCTAGCGGAAGAGACCCAGTACTTC,CAISGRLAEETQYF
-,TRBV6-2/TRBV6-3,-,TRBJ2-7,TGTGCCAGCAGTTATTCCAGGATCGACTCCTACGAGCAGTACTTC,CASSYSRIDSYEQYF
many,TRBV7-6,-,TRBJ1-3,TGTGCCAGCAGCTTGGAGGGATTCTCTGGAAACACCATATATTTT,CASSLEGFSGNTIYF
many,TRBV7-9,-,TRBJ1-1,TGTGCCAGCAGCCTATCCCTGAACACTGAAGCTTTCTTT,CASSLSLNTEAFF
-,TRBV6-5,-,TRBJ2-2,TGTGCCAGCACCCACCGACAGGCCCCGAACACCGGGGAGCTGTTTTTT,CASTHRQAPNTGELFF
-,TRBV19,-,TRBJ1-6,TGTGCCAGTAGTACTGGGTGGGGAATCGACAATTCACCCCTCCACTTT,CASSTGWGIDNSPLHF
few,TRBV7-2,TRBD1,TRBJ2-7,TGTGCCAGCAGCTTGAGGACAGGGGTTTCCTACGAGCAGTACTTC,CASSLRTGVSYEQYF
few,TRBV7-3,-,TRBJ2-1,TGTGCCAGCAGCTTAGTCCCCCTGCTCCCAAATGAGCAGTTCTTC,CASSLVPLLPNEQFF
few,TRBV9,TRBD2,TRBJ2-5,TGTGCCAGCAGCGTAAGCCCACAACTAGCGGGAGGGCAAGAGACCCAGTACTTC,CASSVSPQLAGGQETQYF
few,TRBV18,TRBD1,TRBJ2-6,TGTGCCAGCTCACCGCTACAGGGGGCTGGGGCCAACGTCCTGACTTTC,CASSPLQGAGANVLTF
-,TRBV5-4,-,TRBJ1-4,TGTGCCAGCAGCTTGTCGGTCGCAGGGTCTAATGAAAAACTGTTTTTT,CASSLSVAGSNEKLFF
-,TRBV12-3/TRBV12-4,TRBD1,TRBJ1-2,TGTGCCAGTGCCCGACAGGGGGCGCGGGGCTACACCTTC,CASARQGARGYTF
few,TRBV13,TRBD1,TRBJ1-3,TGTGCCAGCAGCCTAAGACAGGGACGTTCTGGAAACACCATATATTTT,CASSLRQGRSGNTIYF
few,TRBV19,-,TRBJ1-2,TGTGCCAGTAGCAGAGCCGGACGCTATCCTAACTATGGCTACACCTTC,CASSRAGRYPNYGYTF
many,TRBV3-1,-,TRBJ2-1,TGTGCCAGCAGCCTAGCGGCGTACAATGAGCAGTTCTTC,CASSLAAYNEQFF
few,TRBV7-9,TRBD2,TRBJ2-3,TGTGCCAGCAGCTTCGGGACTAGCGGGCTCACAGATACGCAGTATTTT,CASSFGTSGLTDTQYF
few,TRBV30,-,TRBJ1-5,TGTGCCTGGAGTGTAGCGGGGACGCAGCCCCAGCATTTT,CAWSVAGTQPQHF
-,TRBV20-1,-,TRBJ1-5,TGCAGTGCTAGAGATAAAACGCGAGCCCAGCATTTT,CSARDKTRAQHF
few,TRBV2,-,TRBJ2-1,TGTGCCAGCATGTGGGAGGCGCAGTTCTTC,CASMWEAQFF
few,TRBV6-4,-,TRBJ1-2,TGTGCCAGCAGGGCAGGGCATGGTGACTATGGCTACACCTTC,CASRAGHGDYGYTF
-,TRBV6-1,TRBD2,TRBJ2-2,TGTGCCAGCAGTGAAAGCGGGGGGACCGGGGAGCTGTTTTTT,CASSESGGTGELFF
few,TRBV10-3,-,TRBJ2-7,TGTGCCATCAGTGTTGGGGCGAGGTACGAGCAGTACTTC,CAISVGARYEQYF
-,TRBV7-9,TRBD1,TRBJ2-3,TGTGCCAGCAGCTTGTTTCGGGACAGCCGCACAGATACGCAGTATTTT,CASSLFRDSRTDTQYF
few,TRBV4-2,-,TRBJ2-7,TGTGCCAGCAGCCAAGGACTGGGGTCGAGCTACGAGCAGTACTTC,CASSQGLGSSYEQYF